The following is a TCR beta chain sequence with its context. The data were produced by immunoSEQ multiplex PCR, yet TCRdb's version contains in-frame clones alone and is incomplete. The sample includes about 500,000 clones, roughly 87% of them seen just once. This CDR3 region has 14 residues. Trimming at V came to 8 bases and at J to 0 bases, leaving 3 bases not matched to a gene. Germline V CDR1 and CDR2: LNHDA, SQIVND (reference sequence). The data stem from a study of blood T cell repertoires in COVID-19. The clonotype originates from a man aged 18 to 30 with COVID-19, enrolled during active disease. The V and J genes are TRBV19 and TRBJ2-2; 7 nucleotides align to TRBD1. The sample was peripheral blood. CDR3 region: CASEGQPNTGELFF. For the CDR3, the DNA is TGTGCCAGTGAGGGACAGCCGAACACCGGGGAGCTGTTTTTT.